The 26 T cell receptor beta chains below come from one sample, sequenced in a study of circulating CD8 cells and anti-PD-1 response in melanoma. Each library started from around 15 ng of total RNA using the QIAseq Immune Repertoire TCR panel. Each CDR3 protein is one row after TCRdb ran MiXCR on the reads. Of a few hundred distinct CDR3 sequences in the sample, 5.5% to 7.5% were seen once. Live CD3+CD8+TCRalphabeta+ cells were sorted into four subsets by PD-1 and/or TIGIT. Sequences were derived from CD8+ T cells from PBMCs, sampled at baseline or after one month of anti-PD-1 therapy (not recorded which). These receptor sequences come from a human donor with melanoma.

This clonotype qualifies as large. The CDR3 sequence is CASSSPVTSGNTGELFF. In DNA form, the CDR3 reads TGTGCCAGCAGCTCACCCGTAACTAGCGGGAACACCGGGGAGCTGTTTTTT. The chain carries TRBV27 and TRBJ2-2, with 8 bases fitting TRBD2. The germline V gene has CDR1 MNHEY and CDR2 SMNVEV (reference sequence). Trimming took 6 bases from V and 1 from J; bases not matched to a gene: 10. CDR3 size: 17 residues.

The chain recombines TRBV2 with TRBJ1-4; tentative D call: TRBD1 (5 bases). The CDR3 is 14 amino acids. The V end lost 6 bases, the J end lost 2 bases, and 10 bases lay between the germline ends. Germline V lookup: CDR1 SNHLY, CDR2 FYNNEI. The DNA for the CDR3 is TGTGCCAGCAGCGCCGGGGGTACTAATGAAAAACTGTTTTTT. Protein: CASSAGGTNEKLFF.

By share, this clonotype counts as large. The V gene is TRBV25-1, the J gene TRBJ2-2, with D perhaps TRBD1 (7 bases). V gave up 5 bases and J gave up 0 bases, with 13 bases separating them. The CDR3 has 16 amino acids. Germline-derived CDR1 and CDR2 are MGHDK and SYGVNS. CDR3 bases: TGTGCCAGCAGTTCGCCCAGGGGGGCGAACACCGGGGAGCTGTTTTTT. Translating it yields CASSSPRGANTGELFF.

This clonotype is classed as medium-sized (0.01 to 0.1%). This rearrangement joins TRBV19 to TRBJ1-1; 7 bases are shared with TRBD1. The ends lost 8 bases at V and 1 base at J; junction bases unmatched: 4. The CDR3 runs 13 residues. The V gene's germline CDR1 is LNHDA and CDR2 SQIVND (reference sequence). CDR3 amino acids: CASDRVPNTEAFF. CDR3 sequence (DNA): TGTGCCAGTGACAGGGTTCCGAACACTGAAGCTTTCTTT.

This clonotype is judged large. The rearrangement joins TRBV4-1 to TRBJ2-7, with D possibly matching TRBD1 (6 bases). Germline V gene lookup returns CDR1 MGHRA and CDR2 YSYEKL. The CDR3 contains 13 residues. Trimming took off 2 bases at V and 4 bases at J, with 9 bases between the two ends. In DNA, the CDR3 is TGCGCCAGCAGCCAAAACAGGGATTACGAGCAGTACTTC. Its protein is CASSQNRDYEQYF.

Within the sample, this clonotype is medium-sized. The CDR3 DNA reads TGTGCCAGCAGCTGGACGACAGGGGACACTGAAGCTTTCTTT. Amino acids: CASSWTTGDTEAFF. The chain joins TRBV11-1 to TRBJ1-1, with 8 bases that match TRBD1. V lost 4 bases and J lost 3; bases outside the gene matches: 4. This CDR3 spans 14 amino acids. Per germline, CDR1 SGHAT and CDR2 FQDESV (reference sequence).

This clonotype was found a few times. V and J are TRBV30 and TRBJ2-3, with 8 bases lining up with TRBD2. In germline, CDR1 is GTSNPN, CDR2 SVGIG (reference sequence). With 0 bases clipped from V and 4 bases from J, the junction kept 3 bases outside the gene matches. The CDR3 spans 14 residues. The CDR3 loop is CAWSVRRGADTQYF. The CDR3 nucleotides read TGTGCCTGGAGTGTCCGGCGGGGGGCAGATACGCAGTATTTT.

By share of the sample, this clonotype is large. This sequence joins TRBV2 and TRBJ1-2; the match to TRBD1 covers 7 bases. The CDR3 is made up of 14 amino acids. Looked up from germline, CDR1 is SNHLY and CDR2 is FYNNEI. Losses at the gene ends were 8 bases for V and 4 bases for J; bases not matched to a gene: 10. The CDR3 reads CASFKTGSFYGYTF. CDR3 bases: TGTGCCAGCTTCAAGACAGGGAGTTTCTATGGCTACACCTTC. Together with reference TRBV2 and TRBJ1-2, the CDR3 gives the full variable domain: EPEVTQTPSHQVTQMGQEVILRCVPISNHLYFYWYRQILGQKVEFLVSFYNNEISEKSEIFDDQFSVERPDGSNFTLKIRSTKLEDSAMYFCASFKTGSFYGYTFGSGTRLTVV.

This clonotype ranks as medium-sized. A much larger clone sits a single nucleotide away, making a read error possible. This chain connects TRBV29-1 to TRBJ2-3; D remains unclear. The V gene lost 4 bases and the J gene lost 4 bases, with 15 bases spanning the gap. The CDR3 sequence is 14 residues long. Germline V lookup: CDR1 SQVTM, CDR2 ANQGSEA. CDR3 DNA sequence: TGCAGCGTTGTTTGGGGAACGAATCCAGATACGCAGTATTTT. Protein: CSVVWGTNPDTQYF.

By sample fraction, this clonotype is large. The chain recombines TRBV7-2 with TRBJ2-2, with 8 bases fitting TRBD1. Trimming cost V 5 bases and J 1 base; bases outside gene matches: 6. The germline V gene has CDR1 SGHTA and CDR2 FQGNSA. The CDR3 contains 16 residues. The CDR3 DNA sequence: TGTGCCAGCAGCCCTCGGACAGGGAAGAACACCGGGGAGCTGTTTTTT. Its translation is CASSPRTGKNTGELFF.

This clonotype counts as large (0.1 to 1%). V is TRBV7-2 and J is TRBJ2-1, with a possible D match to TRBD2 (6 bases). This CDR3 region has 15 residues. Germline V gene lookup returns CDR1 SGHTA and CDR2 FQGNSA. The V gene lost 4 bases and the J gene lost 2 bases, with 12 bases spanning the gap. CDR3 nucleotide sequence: TGTGCCAGCAGCTCCGGCTCGGGGGCCTACAATGAGCAGTTCTTC. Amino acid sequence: CASSSGSGAYNEQFF.

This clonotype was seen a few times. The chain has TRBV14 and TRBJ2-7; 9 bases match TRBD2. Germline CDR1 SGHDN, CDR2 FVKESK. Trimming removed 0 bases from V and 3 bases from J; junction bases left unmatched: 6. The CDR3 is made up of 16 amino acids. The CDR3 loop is CASSQDLAGEYYEQYF. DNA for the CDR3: TGTGCCAGCAGCCAAGATTTAGCGGGAGAATACTACGAGCAGTACTTC. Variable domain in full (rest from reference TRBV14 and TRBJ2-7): EAGVTQFPSHSVIEKGQTVTLRCDPISGHDNLYWYRRVMGKEIKFLLHFVKESKQDESGMPNNRFLAERTGGTYSTLKVQPAELEDSGVYFCASSQDLAGEYYEQYFGPGTRLTVT.

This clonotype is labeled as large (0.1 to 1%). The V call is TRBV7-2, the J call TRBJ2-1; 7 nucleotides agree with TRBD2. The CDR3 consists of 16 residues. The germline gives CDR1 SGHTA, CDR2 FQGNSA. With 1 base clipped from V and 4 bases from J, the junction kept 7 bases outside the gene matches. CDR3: CASSLDWRETYNEQFF. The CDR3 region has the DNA TGTGCCAGCAGCTTAGATTGGCGGGAGACATACAATGAGCAGTTCTTC.

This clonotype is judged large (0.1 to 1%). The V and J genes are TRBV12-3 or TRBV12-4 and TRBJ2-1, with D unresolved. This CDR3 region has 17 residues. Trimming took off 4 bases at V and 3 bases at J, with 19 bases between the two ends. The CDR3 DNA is TGTGCCAGCAGTTCGGAACTTGCGGAACTCCTCTACAATGAGCAGTTCTTC. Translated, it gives CASSSELAELLYNEQFF.

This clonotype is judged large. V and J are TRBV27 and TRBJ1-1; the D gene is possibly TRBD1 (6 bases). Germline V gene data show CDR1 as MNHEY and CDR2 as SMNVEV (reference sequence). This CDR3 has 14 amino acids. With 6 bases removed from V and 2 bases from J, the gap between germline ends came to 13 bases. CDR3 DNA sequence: TGTGCCAGCAGGTCTGGACAGACAAACACTGAAGCTTTCTTT. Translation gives CASRSGQTNTEAFF.

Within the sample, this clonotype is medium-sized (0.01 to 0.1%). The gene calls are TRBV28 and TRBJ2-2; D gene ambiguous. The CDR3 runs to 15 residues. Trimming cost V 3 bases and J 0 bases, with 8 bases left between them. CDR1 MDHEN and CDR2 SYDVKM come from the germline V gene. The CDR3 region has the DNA TGTGCCAGCAGTTTTATATCTCCGAACACCGGGGAGCTGTTTTTT. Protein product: CASSFISPNTGELFF.

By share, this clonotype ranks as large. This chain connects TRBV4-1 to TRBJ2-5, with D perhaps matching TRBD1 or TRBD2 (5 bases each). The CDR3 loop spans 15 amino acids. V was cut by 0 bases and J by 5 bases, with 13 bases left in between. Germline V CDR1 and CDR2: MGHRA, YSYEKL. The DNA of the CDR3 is TGCGCCAGCAGCCAAGATCGGGGCGTCAGCGAGACCCAGTACTTC. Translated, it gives CASSQDRGVSETQYF.

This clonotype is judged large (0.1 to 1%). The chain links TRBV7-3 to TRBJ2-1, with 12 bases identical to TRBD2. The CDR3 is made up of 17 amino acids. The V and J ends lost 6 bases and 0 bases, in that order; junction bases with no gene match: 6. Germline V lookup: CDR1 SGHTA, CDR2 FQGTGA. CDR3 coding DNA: TGTGCCAGCAGTTCTGGACTAGCGGGAAGCTCCTACAATGAGCAGTTCTTC. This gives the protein CASSSGLAGSSYNEQFF.

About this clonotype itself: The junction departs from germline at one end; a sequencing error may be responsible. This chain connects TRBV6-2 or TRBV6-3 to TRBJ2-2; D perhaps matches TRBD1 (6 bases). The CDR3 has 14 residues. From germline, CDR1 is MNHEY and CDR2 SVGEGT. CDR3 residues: CASSWAGETGKLFF. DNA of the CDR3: TGTGCCAGCAGTTGGGCAGGGGAGACCGGGAAGCTGTTTTTT.

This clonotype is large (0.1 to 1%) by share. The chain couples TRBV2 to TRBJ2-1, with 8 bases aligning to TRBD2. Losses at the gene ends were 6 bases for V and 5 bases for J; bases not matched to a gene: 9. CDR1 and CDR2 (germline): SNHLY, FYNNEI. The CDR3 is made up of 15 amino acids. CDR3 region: CASSAGTSRNNEQFF. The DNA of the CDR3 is TGTGCCAGCAGCGCCGGGACTAGTCGGAACAATGAGCAGTTCTTC. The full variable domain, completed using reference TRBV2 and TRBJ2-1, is EPEVTQTPSHQVTQMGQEVILRCVPISNHLYFYWYRQILGQKVEFLVSFYNNEISEKSEIFDDQFSVERPDGSNFTLKIRSTKLEDSAMYFCASSAGTSRNNEQFFGPGTRLTVL.

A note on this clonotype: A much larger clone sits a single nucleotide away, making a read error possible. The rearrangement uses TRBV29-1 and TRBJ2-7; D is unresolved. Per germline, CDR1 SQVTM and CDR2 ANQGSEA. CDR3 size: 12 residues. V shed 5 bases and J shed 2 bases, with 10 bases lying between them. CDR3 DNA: TGCAGCGTTTCCCTTTACACCTACGAGCAGTACTTC. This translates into CSVSLYTYEQYF.

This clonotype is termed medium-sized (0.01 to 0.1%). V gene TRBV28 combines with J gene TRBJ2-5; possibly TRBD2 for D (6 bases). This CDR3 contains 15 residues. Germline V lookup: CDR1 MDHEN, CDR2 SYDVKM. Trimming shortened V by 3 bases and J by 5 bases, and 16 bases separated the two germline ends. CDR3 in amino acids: CASSLEGDWSETQYF. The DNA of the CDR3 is TGTGCCAGCAGTTTGGAGGGCGACTGGTCGGAGACCCAGTACTTC.

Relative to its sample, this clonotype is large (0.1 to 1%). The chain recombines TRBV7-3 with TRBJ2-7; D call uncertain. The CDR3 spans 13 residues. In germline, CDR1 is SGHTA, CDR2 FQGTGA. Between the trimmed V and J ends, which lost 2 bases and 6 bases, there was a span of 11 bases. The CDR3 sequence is CASSLDRRSEQYF. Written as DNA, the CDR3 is TGTGCCAGCAGCTTAGATAGGCGGTCCGAGCAGTACTTC.

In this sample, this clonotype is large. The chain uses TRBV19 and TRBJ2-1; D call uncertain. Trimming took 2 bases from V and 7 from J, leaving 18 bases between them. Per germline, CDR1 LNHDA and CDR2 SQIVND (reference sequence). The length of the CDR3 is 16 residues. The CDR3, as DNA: TGTGCCAGTAGTATATACGACGGCTGGGCTGGGAATGAGCAGTTCTTC. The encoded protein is CASSIYDGWAGNEQFF.

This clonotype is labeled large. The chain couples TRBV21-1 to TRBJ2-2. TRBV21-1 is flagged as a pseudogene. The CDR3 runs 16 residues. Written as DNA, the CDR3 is TGTGCCAGCAGCAAAGATAAGGGAACGGGCACCGGGGAGCTGTTTTTT. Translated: CASSKDKGTGTGELFF.

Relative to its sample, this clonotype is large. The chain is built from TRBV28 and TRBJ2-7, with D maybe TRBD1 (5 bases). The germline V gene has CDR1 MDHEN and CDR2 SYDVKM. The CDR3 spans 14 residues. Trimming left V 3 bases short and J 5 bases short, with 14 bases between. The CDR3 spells CASSFGTLGDEQYF. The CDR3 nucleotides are TGTGCCAGCAGTTTCGGAACCCTAGGGGACGAGCAGTACTTC.